This entry lists 8 T cell receptor beta chains sequenced from one sample in a study of T cell repertoires in cytomegalovirus infection. TCRdb ran MiXCR on the reads and lists one entry per CDR3 protein. Of hundreds of thousands of distinct CDR3 sequences detected, under 20% appear once; the ten largest clones hold 12%. Input material: PBMCs. These TCRs come from a human donor in good health (CMV status not recorded). Some clones in this sample may be carry-over from other donors' samples.

V and J are TRBV18 and TRBJ1-1, with unresolved D. The CDR3 is 13 residues long. The V gene lost 7 bases and the J gene lost 1 base, with 10 bases spanning the gap. CDR1 is KGHSH, CDR2 LQKENI, per germline. CDR3 in DNA: TGTGCCAGCTGTCTAGATGAGAACACTGAAGCTTTCTTT. Its protein is CASCLDENTEAFF.

This clonotype has at least ten counts. J is TRBJ2-3 and V is TRBV10-3; 9 nucleotides align to TRBD2. The germline CDR1 and CDR2 sequences are ENHRY and SYGVKD. CDR3 length: 17 amino acids. Trimming cost V 8 bases and J 0 bases; bases outside gene matches: 12. The CDR3 DNA is TGTGCCATCCGGACGGGACTAGCCCCCTCTAGCACAGATACGCAGTATTTT. Residues: CAIRTGLAPSSTDTQYF.

This clonotype was observed a few times. The rearrangement links TRBV4-3 to TRBJ2-1; D unresolved. CDR1 LGHNA and CDR2 YSLEER come from the germline V gene. The ends were cut back, 0 bases at V and 10 bases at J, with 16 bases in the middle. CDR3 length: 15 amino acids. The CDR3 sequence is CASSQERRALSEQFF. CDR3 DNA: TGCGCCAGCAGCCAAGAAAGAAGGGCCCTATCGGAGCAGTTCTTC.

This clonotype was counted many times. This chain joins TRBV7-6 and TRBJ2-3; D is undetermined. Trimming removed 8 bases at V and 0 bases at J, with 15 bases between. The CDR3 contains 15 residues. The germline V gene has CDR1 SGHVS and CDR2 FNYEAQ. The CDR3: CASASRSTSTDTQYF. In DNA, the CDR3 is TGTGCCAGCGCCTCCCGGAGTACTAGCACAGATACGCAGTATTTT.

This clonotype occurred once. J is TRBJ2-2 and V is TRBV12-3 or TRBV12-4; 8 bases line up with TRBD2. J gave up 9 bases and V 0 bases, and 6 bases lay outside the gene matches. This CDR3 spans 15 amino acids. The CDR3 DNA follows: TGTGCCAGCAGTTTAGCGGGACTAGATCAGCGGGAGCTGTTTTTT. Translated: CASSLAGLDQRELFF.

DNA for the CDR3: TGTGCCAGCAGCGAGCAACGGGGTGTCGCAGATACGCAGTATTTT. It encodes CASSEQRGVADTQYF. The chain recombines TRBV6-1 with TRBJ2-3, with D tentatively TRBD2 (5 bases). Germline CDR1 reads MNHNS; CDR2 reads SASEGT. V lost 6 bases, J lost 4 bases, and 17 bases lay in between. This CDR3 is built from 15 residues.

For this clonotype: It may be a read error: a sequence one base away is much more abundant. The V gene is TRBV7-9, the J gene TRBJ1-2; TRBD1 matches at 10 bases. CDR3 size: 18 residues. From germline, CDR1 is SEHNR and CDR2 FQNEAQ (reference sequence). DNA of the CDR3: TGTGCCAGCGGACAGGGGGGAAGTCGCTTCTTAGCTAACTATGGCTACAACTTC. Translating gives CASGQGGSRFLANYGYNF.

The chain carries TRBV6-1 and TRBJ1-2; no reliable D call. CDR1 and CDR2 (germline): MNHNS, SASEGT. With 1 base removed from V and 6 bases from J, the gap between germline ends came to 9 bases. The CDR3 extends over 13 amino acids. CDR3 sequence: CASSEVGRDGYTF. The DNA of the CDR3 is TGTGCCAGCAGTGAAGTTGGAAGAGATGGCTACACCTTC.